The 22 T cell receptor beta chains reported below all come from one sample, sequenced in a study of CD8+ T cells in alopecia areata. The sequencing template was cDNA reverse transcribed from extracted RNA. TCRdb's copy holds only in-frame clones and misses some; the assay was immunoSEQ multiplex PCR. The sample holds some 110,000 clones, and no clone turns up only once. Sequencing was done on a sample of lesional skin. The receptors originated from a C3H/HeJ mouse with alopecia areata. The MHC haplotype recorded for the strain is H2-k.

This clone was observed many times. Gene names and germline refer to mouse. With the read ending 4 residues before the CDR3 end, the germline J gene is used to fill in that end. This chain uses TRBV1 with TRBJ1-4; D remains unclear. Germline V CDR1 and CDR2: NSQYPW, LRSPGD (reference sequence). Trimming removed 4 bases from V and 2 bases from J, with 8 bases in between. CDR3 length equals 14 residues. The CDR3 DNA, read in part, is TGCACCTGCAGTGGAACAAAATCCAACGAA. It specifies CTCSGTKSNE. The entire CDR3 protein is CTCSGTKSNERLFF. Full variable domain (rest looked up from reference TRBV1 and TRBJ1-4): VTLLEQNPRWRLVPRGQAVNLRCILKNSQYPWMSWYQQDLQKQLQWLFTLRSPGDKEVKSLPGADYLATRVTDTELRLQVANMSQGRTLYCTCSGTKSNERLFFGHGTKLSVL.

Only a few counts were recorded for this clone. Here the gene names and germline are mouse. The missing CDR3 end, 4 residues past where the read stops, is filled in from the germline J gene. J is TRBJ2-1 and V is TRBV13-1, with D perhaps TRBD1 (6 bases). The CDR3 runs 16 residues. Germline CDR1 and CDR2: NSHNY and SYGAGN. The V and J ends lost 0 bases and 1 base respectively, with 11 bases between them. The CDR3 protein is CASSDVWDINYAEQFF. The covered CDR3 bases are TGTGCCAGCAGTGATGTGTGGGACATAAACTATGCT.

As to this clone: The germline and genes are mouse ones. CDR3 in amino acids: CASRTFSNERLFF. The DNA read from the CDR3 is TGTGCTAGCAGGACATTTTCCAACGAA. The rearrangement joins TRBV29 to TRBJ1-4, with D uncertain. The read finishes 4 residues shy of the CDR3 end, and the germline J gene is used to complete it. The V and J ends lost 6 bases and 0 bases respectively, with 5 bases between them. The length of the CDR3 is 13 residues. Germline CDR1 reads MSHET; CDR2 reads SYDVDS.

This clone was recorded a few times. A junction boundary mismatches the germline segment, possibly from a read error. The genes are named according to mouse. The read finishes 4 residues shy of the CDR3 end, and the germline J gene is used to complete it. The genes are TRBV13-2 and TRBJ2-5, with 11 nucleotides matching TRBD2. CDR1 and CDR2 (germline): NNHNN, SYGAGS (reference sequence). There are 18 residues in the CDR3. Here the CDR3 reads CASGDLGLGALNQDTQYF. CDR3 DNA, as far as it was read: TGTGCCAGCGGTGATTTGGGACTGGGGGCACTTAACCAGGAC.

In its sample, this clone was seen a few times. Genes here carry mouse names. CDR3 bases read: TGCACCTGCAGTGCGGACCCGGGACACACCTAT. Residues: CTCSADPGHTY. In full, the CDR3 is CTCSADPGHTYEQYF. This sequence joins TRBV1 and TRBJ2-7, with a weak D call TRBD1 (6 bases). The read falls 4 residues short of the CDR3 end, and the missing part is taken from the germline J gene. Trimming took 3 bases from V and 2 from J, leaving 14 bases between them. CDR1 and CDR2 (germline): NSQYPW, LRSPGD (reference sequence). This CDR3 spans 15 amino acids.

Points on this clone: The TCRdb protein fails to match the DNA translation at residue 13; the protein reported here was translated from the DNA. The germline and genes are mouse ones. The CDR3 protein is CASSPLDISYNSPLYF. The sequenced CDR3 bases are TGTGCCAGCAGCCCTCTGGACATTTCCTATAATTCGCCC. This chain links TRBV19 with TRBJ1-6, with D maybe TRBD1 (5 bases). The missing CDR3 end, 3 residues past where the read stops, is filled in from the germline J gene. TRBJ1-6 is labeled an ORF, and its function is uncertain. Trimming stripped 5 bases from V and 0 bases from J, with 12 bases between. Germline V lookup: CDR1 FNHDT, CDR2 SITEND (reference sequence). The CDR3 is 16 residues long.

This clone was observed a handful of times. The genes and germline here are from mouse. The read gets to within 4 residues of the CDR3 end, and the germline J gene fills in the rest. The genes are TRBV13-3 and TRBJ2-3; D is possibly TRBD1 (5 bases). V lost 6 bases, J lost 0 bases, and 11 bases lay in between. CDR1 and CDR2 from the germline V gene are NNHDY and SYVADS. CDR3 length equals 14 residues. CDR3 DNA (partial): TGTGCCAGCACGCAGGGTCCTAGTGCAGAA. Translation: CASTQGPSAE. The complete CDR3 protein is CASTQGPSAETLYF.

Remarks on this clone: Mouse gene names apply. From the germline J gene comes the end of the CDR3, since the read stops 4 residues before it. The chain couples TRBV17 to TRBJ2-7, with 11 positions matching TRBD1. The CDR3 has 15 residues. Germline CDR1 and CDR2: MNHDT and YYDKIL. The DNA read from the CDR3 is TGTGCTAGCAGTAGGCCCGGGACAGGGGGTTAT. Residues: CASSRPGTGGY. The whole CDR3 protein is CASSRPGTGGYEQYF.

Details on this clone: Gene names are mouse gene names. The read halts 4 residues ahead of the CDR3 end, with the missing end drawn from the germline J gene. The J gene is TRBJ1-1, the V gene TRBV19; 7 bases are shared with TRBD1. CDR3 length: 15 residues. V lost 4 bases, J lost 3 bases, and 9 bases stayed unmatched. Germline values: CDR1 FNHDT, CDR2 SITEND (reference sequence). The CDR3 spells CASSPPTGRYTEVFF. The part of the CDR3 DNA that was read is TGTGCCAGCAGTCCCCCGACAGGGCGATACACA.

This clone occurred a few times. Gene names refer to mouse genes. The read gets to within 4 residues of the CDR3 end, and the germline J gene fills in the rest. The chain couples TRBV19 to TRBJ1-2; TRBD1 matches at 12 bases. This CDR3 contains 15 residues. From germline, CDR1 is FNHDT and CDR2 SITEND (reference sequence). V lost 4 bases to trimming and J lost 4 bases; unmatched junction nucleotides: 5. The CDR3 sequence is CASSPGQGAGSDYTF. CDR3 DNA, as far as it was read: TGTGCCAGCAGTCCGGGACAGGGGGCAGGCTCC.

Comments on this clone: All gene names here are mouse names. The sequenced part of the CDR3 DNA is TGCACCTGCAGTGCAGAGTCCGCCAGGGGGAAAGAC. This translates into CTCSAESARGKD. The whole CDR3 protein reads CTCSAESARGKDTQYF. J is TRBJ2-5 and V is TRBV1, with TRBD1 identical over 7 bases. The DNA ends 4 residues before the CDR3 does, and the rest of the CDR3 is filled in from the germline J gene. Germline values: CDR1 NSQYPW, CDR2 LRSPGD (reference sequence). This CDR3 has 16 residues.

Comment on this clone: Gene names and germline refer to mouse. The CDR3 end lies 4 residues beyond the end of the read and is filled in from the germline J gene. This chain joins TRBV17 and TRBJ2-7; tentatively, D is TRBD1 (6 bases). This CDR3 region has 15 residues. The germline V gene encodes CDR1 MNHDT and CDR2 YYDKIL. Trimming took off 0 bases at V and 0 bases at J, with 9 bases between the two ends. The part of the CDR3 DNA that was read is TGTGCTAGCAGTAGAGATGACAGGAGCTCCTAT. Protein product: CASSRDDRSSY. The full-length CDR3 reads as CASSRDDRSSYEQYF. Variable domain in full (rest from reference TRBV17 and TRBJ2-7): DTTVKQNPRYKLARVGKPVNLICSQTMNHDTMYWYQKKPNQAPKLLLFYYDKILNREADTFEKFQSSRPNNSFCSLYIGSAGLEYSAMYLCASSRDDRSSYEQYFGPGTRLTVL.

There are a few counts of this clone. At residue 12, TCRdb's protein disagrees with the DNA translation; the protein shown here derives from the DNA. Genes and germline come from the mouse. From the germline J gene comes the end of the CDR3, since the read stops 3 residues before it. The chain carries TRBV1 and TRBJ1-3, with D perhaps matching TRBD1 (6 bases). Looked up from germline, CDR1 is NSQYPW and CDR2 is LRSPGD (reference sequence). Trimming removed 1 base at V and 3 bases at J, with 10 bases between. CDR3 length: 15 amino acids. The CDR3 DNA, read in part, is TGCACCTGCAGTGCAGGGGAGGGGGATGGAAATACG. Translated: CTCSAGEGDGNT. The entire CDR3 is CTCSAGEGDGNTLYF.

This clone was counted between two and nine times. Mouse names are used for the genes. The read stops 4 residues short of the end of the CDR3; the missing end is completed from the germline J gene. The V and J genes are TRBV13-3 and TRBJ1-4; the D gene is possibly TRBD1 (6 bases). Germline CDR1 reads NNHDY; CDR2 reads SYVADS. The CDR3 is 13 residues long. Trimming shortened V by 9 bases and J by 3 bases, and 12 bases separated the two germline ends. CDR3 region: CATRDTTNERLFF. CDR3 bases read: TGTGCCACCCGGGACACCACCAACGAA.

This clone was detected only a few times. Gene names denote mouse genes. The sequenced fragment ends 4 residues before the CDR3 boundary, so the rest is inferred from the germline J gene. This chain connects TRBV31 to TRBJ1-4; D not resolved. The length of the CDR3 is 12 residues. Germline V CDR1 and CDR2: GKSSPN, SITVG. Trimming stripped 1 base from V and 4 bases from J, with 4 bases between. The CDR3 reads CAWSPNNERLFF. CDR3 bases read: TGTGCCTGGAGTCCCAACAACGAA.

This clone was counted a few times. Gene names are mouse gene names. The read gets to within 4 residues of the CDR3 end, and the germline J gene fills in the rest. The rearrangement uses TRBV1 and TRBJ2-7; tentative D call: TRBD2 (6 bases). Trimming cost V 0 bases and J 3 bases, with 12 bases left between them. This CDR3 has 15 amino acids. Germline CDR1 is NSQYPW and CDR2 is LRSPGD (reference sequence). The part of the CDR3 DNA that was read is TGCACCTGCAGTGCAGAGGGACTCAAGTTCTAT. Residues: CTCSAEGLKFY. In full, the CDR3 reads CTCSAEGLKFYEQYF.

About this clone itself: Gene and germline names: mouse. The read terminates 4 residues ahead of where the CDR3 ends, so the germline J gene completes it. The genes are TRBV1 and TRBJ2-2, with D perhaps matching TRBD2 (6 bases). The CDR3 length is 16 residues. V lost 0 bases to trimming and J lost 3 bases, with 11 bases between them. Germline V gene data show CDR1 as NSQYPW and CDR2 as LRSPGD (reference sequence). The CDR3 spells CTCSAEAGEDTGQLYF. The sequenced CDR3 bases are TGCACCTGCAGTGCAGAGGCTGGGGAGGACACCGGG. Full variable domain (outside the CDR3, taken from reference TRBV1 and TRBJ2-2): VTLLEQNPRWRLVPRGQAVNLRCILKNSQYPWMSWYQQDLQKQLQWLFTLRSPGDKEVKSLPGADYLATRVTDTELRLQVANMSQGRTLYCTCSAEAGEDTGQLYFGEGSKLTVL.

This clone was picked up a small number of times. The genes are named according to mouse. The read stops 4 residues short of the end of the CDR3; the missing end is completed from the germline J gene. The chain combines TRBV13-3 with TRBJ1-4, with D perhaps matching TRBD1 (5 bases). This CDR3 region has 17 residues. Trimming pared 0 bases from V and 0 bases from J, leaving 12 bases between. Germline CDR1 is NNHDY and CDR2 is SYVADS. The CDR3 loop reads CASSDALRTISNERLFF. The covered CDR3 bases are TGTGCCAGCAGTGATGCATTACGGACAATTTCCAACGAA.

Turning to this clone: Gene names are mouse gene names. With the read ending 4 residues before the CDR3 end, the germline J gene is used to fill in that end. The chain carries TRBV13-3 and TRBJ2-1, with TRBD2 matching over 8 bases. V was pared by 4 bases and J by 1 base, with 4 bases of the junction left unmatched. The CDR3 is 15 residues long. Germline-derived CDR1 and CDR2 are NNHDY and SYVADS. The part of the CDR3 DNA that was read is TGTGCCAGCAGTTTACTGGGGGCCAACTATGCT. This translates into CASSLLGANYA. The CDR3 as a whole reads CASSLLGANYAEQFF.

With regard to this clone: Mouse gene names and germline throughout. The read is 4 residues too short to cover the CDR3 end, so that end is filled in from the germline J gene. Other DNA sequences of this sample code for an identical CDR3. The rearrangement joins TRBV1 to TRBJ2-4; D is perhaps TRBD1 (5 bases). The germline V and J ends were trimmed by 1 base and 3 bases, with 5 bases remaining between them. The CDR3 runs to 13 residues. Germline CDR1 NSQYPW, CDR2 LRSPGD (reference sequence). The CDR3 protein is CTCSAAGQNTLYF. The covered CDR3 bases are TGCACCTGCAGTGCAGCAGGGCAAAAC.

About this clone itself: Germline and genes here are mouse. The sequenced fragment ends 4 residues before the CDR3 boundary, so the rest is inferred from the germline J gene. This chain connects TRBV13-2 to TRBJ2-2, with 10 bases aligning to TRBD1. Per the germline V gene, CDR1 is NNHNN and CDR2 is SYGAGS (reference sequence). The V gene end was trimmed by 0 bases and the J gene end by 5 bases; junction bases not matched to a gene: 1. This CDR3 has 15 residues. This CDR3 reads CASGDGGQGTGQLYF. The part of the CDR3 DNA that was read is TGTGCCAGCGGTGATGGGGGACAGGGGACCGGG.

Regarding this clone: Gene names and germline refer to mouse. The read falls 4 residues short of the CDR3 end, and the missing part is taken from the germline J gene. This chain connects TRBV5 to TRBJ2-5; D possibly corresponds to TRBD2 (6 bases). V dropped 2 bases and J dropped 2 bases, with 8 bases sitting between them. The length of the CDR3 is 14 residues. Germline CDR1 is LGHNA and CDR2 is YNLKQL (reference sequence). The CDR3 loop is CASSQWGSQDTQYF. The CDR3 DNA, read in part, is TGTGCCAGCAGCCAATGGGGGTCCCAAGAC.